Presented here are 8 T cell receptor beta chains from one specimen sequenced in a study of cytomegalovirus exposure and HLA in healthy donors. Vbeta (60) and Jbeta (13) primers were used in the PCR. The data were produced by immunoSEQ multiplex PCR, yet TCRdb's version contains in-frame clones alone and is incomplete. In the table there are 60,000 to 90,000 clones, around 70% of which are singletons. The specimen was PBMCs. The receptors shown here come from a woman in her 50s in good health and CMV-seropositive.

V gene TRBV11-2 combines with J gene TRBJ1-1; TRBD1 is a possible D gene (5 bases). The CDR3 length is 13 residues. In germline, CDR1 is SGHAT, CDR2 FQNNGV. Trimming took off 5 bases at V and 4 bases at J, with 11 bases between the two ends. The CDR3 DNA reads TGTGCCAGCAGCCTAGGGGAGGCCACTGAAGCTTTCTTT. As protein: CASSLGEATEAFF.

In nucleotides, the CDR3 is TGTGCCAGCATAGGGGGTTGGGACTCCTACGAGCAGTACTTC. Encoded protein: CASIGGWDSYEQYF. The chain links TRBV6-1 to TRBJ2-7; weak D call: TRBD1 (6 bases). CDR1 MNHNS and CDR2 SASEGT come from the germline V gene. The CDR3 totals 14 residues. Trimming took off 7 bases at V and 0 bases at J, with 13 bases between the two ends.

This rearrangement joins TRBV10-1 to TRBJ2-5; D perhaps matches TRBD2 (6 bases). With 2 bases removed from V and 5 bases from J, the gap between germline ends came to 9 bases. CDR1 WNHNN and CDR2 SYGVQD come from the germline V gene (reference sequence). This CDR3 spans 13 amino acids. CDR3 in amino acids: CASSEAGQETQYF. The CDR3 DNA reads TGCGCCAGCAGTGAGGCGGGGCAGGAGACCCAGTACTTC.

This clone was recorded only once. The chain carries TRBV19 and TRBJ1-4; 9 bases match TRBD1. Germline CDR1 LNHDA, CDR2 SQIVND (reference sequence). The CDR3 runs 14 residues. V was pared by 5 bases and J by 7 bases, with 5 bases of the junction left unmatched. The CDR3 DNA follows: TGTGCCAGTAGTGTACAGGGGGCGGGTGAAAAACTGTTTTTT. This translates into CASSVQGAGEKLFF.

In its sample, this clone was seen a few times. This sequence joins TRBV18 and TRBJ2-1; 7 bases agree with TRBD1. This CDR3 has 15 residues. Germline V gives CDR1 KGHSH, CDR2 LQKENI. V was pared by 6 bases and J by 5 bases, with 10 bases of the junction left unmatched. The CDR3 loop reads CASSPARGINNEQFF. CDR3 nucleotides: TGTGCCAGCTCCCCCGCCAGGGGGATAAACAATGAGCAGTTCTTC.

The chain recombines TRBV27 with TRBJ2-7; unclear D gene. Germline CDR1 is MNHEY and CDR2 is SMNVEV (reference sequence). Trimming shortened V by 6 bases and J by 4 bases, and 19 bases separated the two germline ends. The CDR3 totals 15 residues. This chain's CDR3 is CASSLIPPGLYEQYF. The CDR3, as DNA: TGTGCCAGCAGCCTTATCCCCCCCGGTTTGTACGAGCAGTACTTC.

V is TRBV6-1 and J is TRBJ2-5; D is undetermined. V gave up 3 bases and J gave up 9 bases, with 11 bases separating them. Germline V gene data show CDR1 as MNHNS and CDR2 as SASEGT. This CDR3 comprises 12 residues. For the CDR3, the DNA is TGTGCCAGCAGTGACACTACTACGGCCCAGTACTTC. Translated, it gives CASSDTTTAQYF.

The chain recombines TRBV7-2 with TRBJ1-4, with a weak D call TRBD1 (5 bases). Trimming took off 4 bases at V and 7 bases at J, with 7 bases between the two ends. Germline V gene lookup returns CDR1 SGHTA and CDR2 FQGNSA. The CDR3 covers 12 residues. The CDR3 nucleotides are TGTGCCAGCAGCTCCGACAGTGAAAAACTGTTTTTT. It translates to CASSSDSEKLFF.